This record concerns one T cell receptor beta chain sequence. The sample belongs to a study of blood T cell repertoires in COVID-19. Study information: Researchers got acute and convalescent COVID-19 samples from the United States, Italy and Spain.

The V end lost 0 bases, the J end lost 6 bases, and 24 bases lay between the germline ends. The CDR3 is 19 amino acids. CDR1 and CDR2 from the germline V gene are LNHDA and SQIVND (reference sequence). Data came from immunoSEQ multiplex PCR; TCRdb stores just in-frame clones and leaves some out. This sample has roughly 150,000 clones, with about 81% found just once. The TCR comes from a human donor in a cohort sampled during active COVID-19. The genes are TRBV19 and TRBJ2-4; a possible D gene is TRBD2 (6 bases). The specimen sequenced was peripheral blood. This chain's CDR3 is CASSIDPRRVVKGRNIQYF. In DNA form, the CDR3 reads TGTGCCAGTAGTATAGATCCGAGGAGGGTGGTGAAGGGGAGAAACATTCAGTACTTC.